This T cell receptor beta chain emerged from a study of shared clonotypes between healthy human individuals. Broader study findings: Limited genetic and exposure-history diversity came from having few donors.

Each of the donors was a healthy adult who was HIV-negative and had not had a recent acute infection or vaccination. Note on this clone: Its target is unknown.

The CDR3 runs to 16 residues. V was trimmed by 0 bases and J by 3 bases, leaving 13 bases between them. Germline-derived CDR1 and CDR2 are SGHAT and FQNNGV. The data were produced by immunoSEQ multiplex PCR, yet TCRdb's version contains in-frame clones alone and is incomplete. The data show a few million clones, roughly nine tenths seen once. This sequence was found in a man between 18 and 29 years old in good health. What was sequenced was naive CD4+ T cells sorted from blood. Described subset: CD45RA+ positively selected. This rearrangement joins TRBV11-2 to TRBJ2-3; a weak D match, TRBD1 (6 bases). CDR3 sequence reads: CASSLDPQGRTDTQYF. The CDR3 bases are TGTGCCAGCAGCTTAGACCCGCAGGGGAGAACAGATACGCAGTATTTT.